Below are 15 T cell receptor beta chains sequenced from a single sample in a study of liver allograft versus peripheral blood T cells. The overall study: Comparing T cell receptor repertoires in transplanted livers with those in recipients' peripheral blood was part of the design.

Each CDR3 protein is one row after TCRdb ran MiXCR on the reads. The sample records over 10,000 distinct CDR3 sequences, 28% being singletons. Receptor source: a human patient who had a liver transplant. Some T cells may arise from the graft donor.

The chain is built from TRBV20-1 and TRBJ2-1; a weak D match, TRBD2 (6 bases). V was trimmed by 6 bases and J by 3 bases, leaving 21 bases between them. This CDR3 is 16 amino acids long. Looked up from germline, CDR1 is DFQATT and CDR2 is SNEGSKA (reference sequence). CDR3 DNA: TGCAGTGCCCCGGGGAAAGCCGGAGGGCTCTACAATGAGCAGTTCTTC. It specifies CSAPGKAGGLYNEQFF.

This clonotype has more than one count but fewer than ten. The chain couples TRBV7-3 to TRBJ2-4; D may match TRBD1 or TRBD2 (6 bases each). The CDR3 is 15 residues long. Germline-derived CDR1 and CDR2 are SGHTA and FQGTGA. V lost 5 bases, J lost 5 bases, and 16 bases lay in between. The CDR3 nucleotides read TGTGCCAGCAGCCAATCGGGTAGGGGGGAAAACATTCAGTACTTC. Amino acid sequence: CASSQSGRGENIQYF.

Ten or more counts support this clonotype. This sequence joins TRBV6-1 and TRBJ2-2; 12 nucleotides match TRBD2. V was pared by 6 bases and J by 2 bases, with 4 bases of the junction left unmatched. CDR3 length: 16 amino acids. Germline-derived CDR1 and CDR2 are MNHNS and SASEGT. CDR3 DNA sequence: TGTGCCAGCAGCAGACTAGCGGGGGATAACACCGGGGAGCTGTTTTTT. It translates to CASSRLAGDNTGELFF.

This clonotype was picked up many times. The chain couples TRBV5-6 to TRBJ2-3; no clear D gene. Germline V gene sequence: CDR1 SGHDT, CDR2 YYEEEE. The CDR3 has 14 residues. V dropped 0 bases and J dropped 2 bases, with 7 bases sitting between them. CDR3 sequence reads: CASSLGVITDTQYF. CDR3 coding DNA: TGTGCCAGCAGCTTGGGGGTAATCACAGATACGCAGTATTTT.

This clonotype is categorized as medium-sized. In DNA form, the CDR3 reads TGTGCCAGCAGACGGACGTGGGGAGAGACCCAGTACTTC. As protein: CASRRTWGETQYF. The V and J genes are TRBV6-5 and TRBJ2-5, with no clear D. The CDR3 sequence is 13 residues long. With 6 bases removed from V and 4 bases from J, the gap between germline ends came to 12 bases. The V gene's germline CDR1 is MNHEY and CDR2 SVGAGI.

CDR3 bases: TGTGCCAGCAGCCTTCGGACAGAAAACACTGAAGCTTTCTTT. Its translation: CASSLRTENTEAFF. The genes are TRBV12-3 or TRBV12-4 and TRBJ1-1; D may be TRBD1 (6 bases). The CDR3 consists of 14 residues. Trimming shortened V by 6 bases and J by 2 bases, and 13 bases separated the two germline ends.

This clonotype was counted between two and nine times. CDR3 coding DNA: TGTGCCAGCAGTACGCAGGGGGCGGCGAACACTGAAGCTTTCTTT. Translating it yields CASSTQGAANTEAFF. The J gene is TRBJ1-1, the V gene TRBV28; 8 bases align to TRBD1. Germline CDR1 and CDR2: MDHEN and SYDVKM. CDR3 length: 15 amino acids. V lost 5 bases to trimming and J lost 1 base; unmatched junction nucleotides: 6.

The rearrangement joins TRBV20-1 to TRBJ2-7, with TRBD2 identical over 11 bases. Germline V gene data show CDR1 as DFQATT and CDR2 as SNEGSKA (reference sequence). The CDR3 has 14 amino acids. The V segment lost 5 bases and the J segment 3 bases; nucleotides outside the gene matches: 6. Here the CDR3 reads CSASSGGQIYEQYF. CDR3 DNA: TGCAGTGCTTCTAGCGGGGGGCAAATCTACGAGCAGTACTTC.

Many counts were recorded for this clonotype. The V gene is TRBV6-5, the J gene TRBJ2-7; D is perhaps TRBD2 (5 bases). This CDR3 comprises 14 residues. Germline lookup yields CDR1 MNHEY and CDR2 SVGAGI. Trimming removed 5 bases from V and 0 bases from J, with 11 bases in between. The CDR3 reads CASSTAAGSYEQYF. The CDR3 nucleotides read TGTGCCAGCAGTACCGCCGCGGGCTCCTACGAGCAGTACTTC.

The chain employs TRBV27 and TRBJ1-2, with D possibly TRBD1 on 5 matching bases. Trimming left V 2 bases short and J 3 bases short, with 7 bases between. The CDR3 covers 13 residues. Germline CDR1 and CDR2: MNHEY and SMNVEV (reference sequence). This chain's CDR3 is CASSLQGDYGYTF. The CDR3, as DNA: TGTGCCAGCAGTTTACAGGGTGACTATGGCTACACCTTC.

V is TRBV6-5 and J is TRBJ2-5, with D maybe TRBD2 (6 bases). This CDR3 has 13 residues. The V and J ends lost 5 bases and 7 bases respectively, with 14 bases between them. Germline assignment: CDR1 MNHEY and CDR2 SVGAGI. CDR3 in DNA: TGTGCCAGCAGTCGGGGGATCTCTGGGACCCAGTACTTC. Amino acid sequence: CASSRGISGTQYF.

This clonotype is deemed medium-sized. This chain joins TRBV6-1 and TRBJ1-1, with D unclear. The V and J ends lost 5 bases and 1 base respectively, with 14 bases between them. Germline loops: CDR1 MNHNS, CDR2 SASEGT. CDR3 length equals 15 residues. CDR3 sequence: CASSITRSSNTEAFF. The CDR3 bases are TGTGCCAGCAGTATAACCAGGTCCTCGAACACTGAAGCTTTCTTT.

The chain links TRBV30 to TRBJ2-1; 9 bases are shared with TRBD2. The length of the CDR3 is 15 residues. V trimming: 2 bases; J trimming: 8 bases; junction bases outside the gene matches: 10. Germline V CDR1 and CDR2: GTSNPN, SVGIG (reference sequence). The CDR3 spells CAWSRRTSDGDEQFF. As DNA, the CDR3 is TGTGCCTGGAGTAGACGGACTAGCGATGGGGATGAGCAGTTCTTC.

The gene calls are TRBV20-1 and TRBJ2-1; 10 positions match TRBD2. The germline V gene has CDR1 DFQATT and CDR2 SNEGSKA (reference sequence). The CDR3 sequence is 12 residues long. The CDR3 region is CSPAGGANEQFF. The DNA of the CDR3 is TGCAGCCCAGCGGGGGGGGCCAATGAGCAGTTCTTC.

This clonotype is deemed medium-sized. The chain employs TRBV6-5 and TRBJ2-2; TRBD2 agrees at 11 bases. Trimming cost V 5 bases and J 3 bases; bases outside gene matches: 5. The germline V gene encodes CDR1 MNHEY and CDR2 SVGAGI. The CDR3 totals 16 residues. CDR3 loop: CASSGRTSGYTGELFF. The CDR3 nucleotides read TGTGCCAGCAGTGGAAGGACTAGCGGGTACACCGGGGAGCTGTTTTTT.